This T cell receptor (beta chain) was captured by sequencing in a study of Tregs in tolerant kidney transplant recipients. Points from the study as a whole: Few patients were studied, so findings need validation in larger groups.

As for this clone: Its antigen is unknown.

CDR1 and CDR2 from the germline V gene are MNHEY and SVGAGI. Trimming removed 2 bases from V and 4 bases from J, with 12 bases in between. The CDR3 consists of 14 residues. Assay: immunoSEQ multiplex PCR; the TCRdb copy retains only in-frame clones and omits some. Of about 110,000 clones in the sample, about 90% are singletons; the top ten hold approximately 0.35%. Material: CD4+ T cells from blood, obtained before the transplant. The V gene is TRBV6-5, the J gene TRBJ2-7; D may be TRBD2 (5 bases). The TCR sequence derives from a human donor who received a combined kidney and bone marrow transplant. The CDR3 is CASSYQRTGYEQYF. The CDR3 nucleotides are TGTGCCAGCAGTTACCAGCGGACCGGGTACGAGCAGTACTTC.